The 5 T cell receptor beta chains reported below all come from one sample, sequenced in a study of T cell repertoires in cytomegalovirus infection. TCRdb passed the reads through MiXCR, listing each CDR3 protein once. The sample yields 400,000 or so distinct CDR3 sequences, 15% to 20% seen once. Sequencing was carried out using PBMCs. The receptors derive from a human donor in good health (CMV status not recorded). Some clones in this sample may be carry-over from other donors' samples.

This clonotype was picked up many times. V and J are TRBV7-9 and TRBJ1-2; TRBD1 is a possible D gene (5 bases). The CDR3 spans 12 residues. The V gene lost 4 bases and the J gene lost 6 bases, with 9 bases spanning the gap. Germline V gene sequence: CDR1 SEHNR, CDR2 FQNEAQ (reference sequence). The CDR3 reads CASSSRGDGYTF. The CDR3 DNA follows: TGTGCCAGCAGCTCACGGGGGGATGGCTACACCTTC.

The rearrangement joins TRBV10-3 to TRBJ2-7; 7 bases fit TRBD2. CDR1 ENHRY and CDR2 SYGVKD come from the germline V gene. Unmatched junction bases numbered 9, after V lost 8 bases and J lost 2 bases. The CDR3 consists of 14 residues. The CDR3, as DNA: TGTGCCATCCCTGGGACGGGAGGTGCCTACGAGCAGTACTTC. This sequence encodes CAIPGTGGAYEQYF.

The chain recombines TRBV7-9 with TRBJ2-1, with 10 bases identical to TRBD2. The germline CDR1 and CDR2 sequences are SEHNR and FQNEAQ (reference sequence). CDR3 length: 18 amino acids. J was trimmed by 4 bases and V by 1 base; bases with no gene match: 10. The CDR3 spells CASSLVGGSGRPYNEQFF. In DNA, the CDR3 is TGTGCCAGCAGCTTAGTCGGCGGTAGCGGGAGGCCTTACAATGAGCAGTTCTTC.

Comment on this clonotype: Compared with germline, one end of the junction differs, possibly owing to a read error. The chain has TRBV6-2 or TRBV6-3 and TRBJ2-5; tentatively, D is TRBD1 (5 bases). The CDR3 contains 15 residues. Germline V gene lookup returns CDR1 MNHEY and CDR2 SVGEGT. CDR3 sequence (DNA): TGTGCCAGCAGTCCTAAACAGGTCAACCAGGAGACCCAGTACTTC. Translated: CASSPKQVNQETQYF.

This clonotype has at least ten counts. The V gene is TRBV7-2, the J gene TRBJ2-7; 15 bases agree with TRBD2. V was clipped by 5 bases and J by 5 bases; unmatched bases: 7. This CDR3 is 16 amino acids long. Germline CDR1 is SGHTA and CDR2 is FQGNSA. Here the CDR3 reads CASSKGLAGGAHEQYF. CDR3 DNA sequence: TGTGCCAGCAGCAAGGGACTAGCGGGGGGCGCCCACGAGCAGTACTTC.